Reported below is one TCR beta chain. The CDR3 has 15 residues. The V gene's germline CDR1 is SGHRS and CDR2 YFSETQ. V shed 0 bases and J shed 3 bases, with 10 bases lying between them. This record comes from a study of Ad26.COV2.S vaccination and SARS-CoV-2 variants. Produced via immunoSEQ multiplex PCR; TCRdb's table is partial and in-frame only. The sample yields 500,000 or so clones, 87% seen once. Treatment meaning: over 15 received Ad26.COV2.S at low or high dose, single or two shots; about 5 received placebo; per-sample allocation not given. The samples date from day 63 after the first vaccine or placebo injection.

The TCR comes from a person aged 18 to 59 who received the Ad26.COV2.S COVID-19 vaccine or a placebo. Specimen: peripheral blood, collected in a trial of Ad26.COV2.S vaccine versus placebo. The gene calls are TRBV5-1 and TRBJ2-1; D is unclear. CDR3 DNA: TGCGCCAGCAGCTTGGGGGCAGGCGGCTACAATGAGCAGTTCTTC. Encoded protein: CASSLGAGGYNEQFF.